This T cell receptor (beta chain) came from a study of long-term antiretroviral therapy in people with HIV. Study-wide findings and caveats: The study collected blood between about 2003 and 2017, possibly under older ART regimens. Repertoires in HIV (unlike those of controls) had narrower CDR3 length ranges. Across all time points, the repertoire was dominated by clones that expanded before ART.

The authors ran the immunoSEQ assay, v3.0, at survey level. The protocol was immunoSEQ multiplex PCR, while the TCRdb copy is restricted to in-frame clones and leaves out a portion. Found here are around 20,000 clones, approximately 85% of them singletons; the top ten hold under 7.5%. Worth noting for this clone: The antigen is not known.

V dropped 5 bases and J dropped 3; count of bases not matched to a gene: 15. Germline CDR1 and CDR2: SEHNR and FQNEAQ (reference sequence). CDR3 length equals 18 residues. Everyone in the study who had HIV was treated in the United States. The sequence derives from a man aged 18 to 30 with HIV. The chain carries TRBV7-9 and TRBJ1-2; 10 nucleotides align to TRBD1. This sample comprised unsorted PBMCs, obtained at the start of antiretroviral therapy, before treatment. As DNA, the CDR3 is TGTGCCAGCAGCCGCCTTGGGGACAGGGGTATTTGGGACTATGGCTACACCTTC. It codes for CASSRLGDRGIWDYGYTF. Full variable domain (missing parts from reference TRBV7-9 and TRBJ1-2): DTGVSQNPRHKITKRGQNVTFRCDPISEHNRLYWYRQTLGQGPEFLTYFQNEAQLEKSRLLSDRFSAERPKGSFSTLEIQRTEQGDSAMYLCASSRLGDRGIWDYGYTFGSGTRLTVV.